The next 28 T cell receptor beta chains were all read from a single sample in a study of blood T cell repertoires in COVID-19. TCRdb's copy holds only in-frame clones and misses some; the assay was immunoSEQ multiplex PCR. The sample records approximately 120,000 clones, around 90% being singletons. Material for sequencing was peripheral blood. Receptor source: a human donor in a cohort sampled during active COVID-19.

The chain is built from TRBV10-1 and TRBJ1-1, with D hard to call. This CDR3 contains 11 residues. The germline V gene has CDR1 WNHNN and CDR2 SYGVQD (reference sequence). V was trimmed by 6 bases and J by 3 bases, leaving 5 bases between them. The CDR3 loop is CASSSHTEAFF. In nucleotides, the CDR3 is TGCGCCAGCAGCTCTCACACTGAAGCTTTCTTT.

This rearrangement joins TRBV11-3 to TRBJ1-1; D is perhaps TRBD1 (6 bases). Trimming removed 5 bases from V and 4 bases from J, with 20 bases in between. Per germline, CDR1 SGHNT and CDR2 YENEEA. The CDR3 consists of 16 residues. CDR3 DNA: TGTGCCAGCAGCCCTAGGTCGGGGGGCTCTGGCACTGAAGCTTTCTTT. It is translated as CASSPRSGGSGTEAFF. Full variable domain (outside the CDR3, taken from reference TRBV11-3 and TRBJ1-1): EAGVVQSPRYKIIEKKQPVAFWCNPISGHNTLYWYLQNLGQGPELLIRYENEEAVDDSQLPKDRFSAERLKGVDSTLKIQPAELGDSAVYLCASSPRSGGSGTEAFFGQGTRLTVV.

In DNA, the CDR3 is TGCGCCAGCAGCCGGATACTAGCGGGAGAGGCGAACACCGGGGAGCTGTTTTTT. As protein: CASSRILAGEANTGELFF. The chain has TRBV5-1 and TRBJ2-2, with 11 bases aligning to TRBD2. CDR1 is SGHRS and CDR2 is YFSETQ in the germline V gene. Losses at the gene ends were 4 bases for V and 0 bases for J; bases not matched to a gene: 8. The CDR3 covers 18 residues.

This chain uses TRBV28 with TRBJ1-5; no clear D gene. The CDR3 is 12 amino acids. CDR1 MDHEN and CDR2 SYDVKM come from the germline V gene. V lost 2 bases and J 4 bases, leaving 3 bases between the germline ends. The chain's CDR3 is CASSLLNQPQHF. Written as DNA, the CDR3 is TGTGCCAGCAGTTTACTTAATCAGCCCCAGCATTTT.

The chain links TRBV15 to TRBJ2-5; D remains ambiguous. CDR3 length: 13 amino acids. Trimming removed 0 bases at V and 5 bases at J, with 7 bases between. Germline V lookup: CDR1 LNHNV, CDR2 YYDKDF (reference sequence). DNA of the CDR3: TGTGCCACCAGCAGAGAGGGCCGTGAGACCCAGTACTTC. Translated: CATSREGRETQYF.

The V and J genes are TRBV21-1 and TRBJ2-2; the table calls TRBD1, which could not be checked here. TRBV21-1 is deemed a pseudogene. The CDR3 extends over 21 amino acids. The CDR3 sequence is CASSKGRERTGGAGGTGELFF. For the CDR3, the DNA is TGTGCCAGCAGCAAAGGTAGAGAGAGGACAGGGGGCGCCGGGGGCACCGGGGAGCTGTTTTTT.

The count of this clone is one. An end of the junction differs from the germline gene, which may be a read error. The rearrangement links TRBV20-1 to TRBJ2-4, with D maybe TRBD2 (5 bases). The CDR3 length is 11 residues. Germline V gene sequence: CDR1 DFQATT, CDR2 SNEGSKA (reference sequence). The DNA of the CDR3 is TGCAGTGCTAGCCCGGGAATCGTTGCGGACTTC. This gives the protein CSASPGIVADF.

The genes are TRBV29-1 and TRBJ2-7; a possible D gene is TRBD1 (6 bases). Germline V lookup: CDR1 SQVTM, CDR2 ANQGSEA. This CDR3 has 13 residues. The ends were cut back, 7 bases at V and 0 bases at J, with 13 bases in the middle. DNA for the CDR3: TGCAGCGGAACTGACAGGTCCTCCTACGAGCAGTACTTC. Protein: CSGTDRSSYEQYF.

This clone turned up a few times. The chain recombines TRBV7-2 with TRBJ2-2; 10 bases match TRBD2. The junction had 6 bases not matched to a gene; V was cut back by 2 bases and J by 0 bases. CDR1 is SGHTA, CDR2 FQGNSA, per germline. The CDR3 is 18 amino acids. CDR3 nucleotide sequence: TGTGCCAGCAGCTTACACCTAGCGGGGGCCACGAACACCGGGGAGCTGTTTTTT. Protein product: CASSLHLAGATNTGELFF.

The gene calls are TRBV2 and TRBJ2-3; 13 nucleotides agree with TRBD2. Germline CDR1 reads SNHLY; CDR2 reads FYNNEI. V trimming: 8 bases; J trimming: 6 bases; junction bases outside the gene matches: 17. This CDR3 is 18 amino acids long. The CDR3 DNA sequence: TGTGCCAGCGACGGACGGACTAGCGGGAGATATTTCCGGGATACGCAGTATTTT. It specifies CASDGRTSGRYFRDTQYF.

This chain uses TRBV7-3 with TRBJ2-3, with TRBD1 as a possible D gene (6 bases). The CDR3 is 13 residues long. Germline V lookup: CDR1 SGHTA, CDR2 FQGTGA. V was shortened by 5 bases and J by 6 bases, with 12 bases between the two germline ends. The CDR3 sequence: CASSRYRADTQYF. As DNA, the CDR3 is TGTGCCAGCAGCAGGTACAGGGCCGATACGCAGTATTTT. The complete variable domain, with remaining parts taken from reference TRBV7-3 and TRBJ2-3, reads GAGVSQTPSNKVTEKGKYVELRCDPISGHTALYWYRQSLGQGPEFLIYFQGTGAADDSGLPNDRFFAVRPEGSVSTLKIQRTERGDSAVYLCASSRYRADTQYFGPGTRLTVL.

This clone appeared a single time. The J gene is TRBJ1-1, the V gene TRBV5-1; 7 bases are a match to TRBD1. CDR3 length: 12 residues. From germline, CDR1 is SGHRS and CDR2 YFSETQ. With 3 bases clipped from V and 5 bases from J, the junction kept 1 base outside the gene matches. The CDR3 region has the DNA TGCGCCAGCAGCTCGACAGGGACTGAAGCTTTCTTT. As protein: CASSSTGTEAFF.

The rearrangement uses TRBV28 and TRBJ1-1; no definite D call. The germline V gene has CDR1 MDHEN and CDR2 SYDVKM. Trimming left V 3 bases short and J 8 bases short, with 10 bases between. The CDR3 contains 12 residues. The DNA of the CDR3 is TGTGCCAGCAGTTTGTGGTCGGGGGAAGCTTTCTTT. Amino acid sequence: CASSLWSGEAFF.

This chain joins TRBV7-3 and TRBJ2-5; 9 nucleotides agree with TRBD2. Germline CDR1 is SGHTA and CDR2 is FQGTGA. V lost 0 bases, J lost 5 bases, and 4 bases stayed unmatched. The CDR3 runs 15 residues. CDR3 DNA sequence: TGTGCCAGCAGCTTAACTAGCGGGGGCGGGGAGACCCAGTACTTC. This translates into CASSLTSGGGETQYF.

The CDR3 loop is CASSPGQGTEAFF. CDR3 DNA sequence: TGTGCCAGCAGTCCCGGACAGGGGACTGAAGCTTTCTTT. The chain has TRBV28 and TRBJ1-1; TRBD1 agrees at 9 bases. V lost 5 bases and J lost 5; bases outside the gene matches: 3. The length of the CDR3 is 13 residues. Germline V CDR1 and CDR2: MDHEN, SYDVKM.

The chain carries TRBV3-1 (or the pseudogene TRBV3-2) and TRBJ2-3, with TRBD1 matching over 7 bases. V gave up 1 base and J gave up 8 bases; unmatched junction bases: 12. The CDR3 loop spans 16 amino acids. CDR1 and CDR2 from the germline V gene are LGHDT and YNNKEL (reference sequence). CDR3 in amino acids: CASSQGTTGRLGTQYF. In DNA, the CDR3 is TGTGCCAGCAGCCAAGGAACGACAGGGCGATTAGGTACGCAGTATTTT.

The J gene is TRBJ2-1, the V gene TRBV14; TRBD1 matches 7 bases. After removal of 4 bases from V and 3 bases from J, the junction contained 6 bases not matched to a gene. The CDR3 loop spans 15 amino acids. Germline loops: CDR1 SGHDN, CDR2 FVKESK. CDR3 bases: TGTGCCAGCAGCCGGTCCGGGACAGACTACAATGAGCAGTTCTTC. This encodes CASSRSGTDYNEQFF.

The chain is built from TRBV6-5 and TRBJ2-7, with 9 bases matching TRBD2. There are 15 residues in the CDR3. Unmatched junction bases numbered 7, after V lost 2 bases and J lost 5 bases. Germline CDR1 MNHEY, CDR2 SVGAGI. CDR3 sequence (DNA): TGTGCCAGCAGTTACATAGCGGGAGCAGGCCACGAGCAGTACTTC. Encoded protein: CASSYIAGAGHEQYF.

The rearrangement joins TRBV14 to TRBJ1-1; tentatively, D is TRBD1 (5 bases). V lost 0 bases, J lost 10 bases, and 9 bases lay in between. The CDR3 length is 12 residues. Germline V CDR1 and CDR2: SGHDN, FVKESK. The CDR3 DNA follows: TGTGCCAGCAGCCAAGATGTGGGGGGAGCTTTCTTT. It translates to CASSQDVGGAFF.

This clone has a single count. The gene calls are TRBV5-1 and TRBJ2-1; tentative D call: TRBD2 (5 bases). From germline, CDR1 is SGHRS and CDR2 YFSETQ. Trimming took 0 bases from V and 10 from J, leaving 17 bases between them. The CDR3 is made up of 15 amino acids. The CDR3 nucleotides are TGCGCCAGCAGCTTGGCTTTTCTCGGGGTTCAGGAGCAGTTCTTC. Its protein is CASSLAFLGVQEQFF.

CDR3: CASTRQGFGTQYF. CDR3 DNA sequence: TGTGCCAGTACCCGACAGGGGTTTGGGACCCAGTACTTC. The chain employs TRBV19 and TRBJ2-5, with 8 bases identical to TRBD1. The germline V gene encodes CDR1 LNHDA and CDR2 SQIVND (reference sequence). The CDR3 runs 13 residues. With V trimmed by 7 bases and J by 7 bases, 8 bases remained unmatched.

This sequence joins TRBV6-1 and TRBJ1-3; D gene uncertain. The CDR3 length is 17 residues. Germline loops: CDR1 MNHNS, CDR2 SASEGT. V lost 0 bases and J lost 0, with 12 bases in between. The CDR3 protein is CASSEASGLSSGNTIYF. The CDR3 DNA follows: TGTGCCAGCAGTGAAGCGAGCGGACTAAGCTCTGGAAACACCATATATTTT.

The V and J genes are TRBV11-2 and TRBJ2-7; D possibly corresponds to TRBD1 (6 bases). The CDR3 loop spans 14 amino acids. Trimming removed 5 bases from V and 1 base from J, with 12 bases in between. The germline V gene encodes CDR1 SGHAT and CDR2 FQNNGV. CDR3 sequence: CASSRAGASYEQYF. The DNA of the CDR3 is TGTGCCAGCAGCCGCGCAGGGGCATCCTACGAGCAGTACTTC.

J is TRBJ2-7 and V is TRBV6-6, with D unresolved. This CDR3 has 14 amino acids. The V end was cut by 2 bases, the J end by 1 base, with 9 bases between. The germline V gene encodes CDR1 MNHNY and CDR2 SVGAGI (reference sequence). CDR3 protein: CASSYLQLSYEQYF. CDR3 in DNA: TGTGCCAGCAGTTACCTACAGCTTTCCTACGAGCAGTACTTC.

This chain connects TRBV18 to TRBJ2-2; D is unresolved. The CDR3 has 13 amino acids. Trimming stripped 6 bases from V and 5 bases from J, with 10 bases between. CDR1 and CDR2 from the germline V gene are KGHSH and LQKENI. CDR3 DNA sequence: TGTGCCAGCTCGACCACCGGGACCGGGGAGCTGTTTTTT. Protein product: CASSTTGTGELFF.

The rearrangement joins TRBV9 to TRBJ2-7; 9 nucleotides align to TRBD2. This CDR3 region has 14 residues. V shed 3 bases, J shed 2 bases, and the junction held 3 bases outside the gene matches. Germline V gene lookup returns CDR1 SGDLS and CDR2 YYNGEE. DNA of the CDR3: TGTGCCAGCAGCGCGACTAGCGGCACCTACGAGCAGTACTTC. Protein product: CASSATSGTYEQYF.

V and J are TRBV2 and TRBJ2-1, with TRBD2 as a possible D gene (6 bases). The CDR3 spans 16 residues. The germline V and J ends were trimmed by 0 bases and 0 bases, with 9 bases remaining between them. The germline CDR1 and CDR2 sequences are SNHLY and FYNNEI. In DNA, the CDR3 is TGTGCCAGCAGTGAAGCTGATAGCGGCTCCTACAATGAGCAGTTCTTC. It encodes CASSEADSGSYNEQFF.

The CDR3 region has the DNA TGCGCCAGCAGCCAAGATGCGTGGAGCACTGAAGCTTTCTTT. Translating it yields CASSQDAWSTEAFF. The gene calls are TRBV4-3 and TRBJ1-1; D remains unclear. V lost 0 bases and J 4 bases, leaving 9 bases between the germline ends. The germline gives CDR1 LGHNA, CDR2 YSLEER. CDR3 length: 14 amino acids.